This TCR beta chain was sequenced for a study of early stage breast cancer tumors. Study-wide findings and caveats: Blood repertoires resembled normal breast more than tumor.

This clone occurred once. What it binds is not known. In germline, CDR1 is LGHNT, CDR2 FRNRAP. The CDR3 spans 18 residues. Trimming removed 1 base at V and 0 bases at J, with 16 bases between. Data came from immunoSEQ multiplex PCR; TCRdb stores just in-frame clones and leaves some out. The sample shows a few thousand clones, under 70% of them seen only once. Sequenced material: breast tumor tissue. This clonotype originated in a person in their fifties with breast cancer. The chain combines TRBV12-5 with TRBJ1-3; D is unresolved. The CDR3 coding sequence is TGTGCTAGTGGTTTGGCCCTGATGCAGGCTATCTCTGGAAACACCATATATTTT. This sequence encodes CASGLALMQAISGNTIYF.